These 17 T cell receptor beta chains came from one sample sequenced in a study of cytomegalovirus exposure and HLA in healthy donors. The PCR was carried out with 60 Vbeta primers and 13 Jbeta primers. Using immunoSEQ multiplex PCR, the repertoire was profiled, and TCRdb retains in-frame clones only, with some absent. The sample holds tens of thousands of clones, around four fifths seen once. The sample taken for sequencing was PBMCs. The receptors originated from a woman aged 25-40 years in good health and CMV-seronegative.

CDR3 coding DNA: TGTGCCAGCAGCTTAGTAGGGGGAATAGCAGGGGAGACCCAGTACTTC. Translation: CASSLVGGIAGETQYF. V is TRBV7-6 and J is TRBJ2-5; tentative D call: TRBD1 (6 bases). The CDR3 is 16 amino acids. CDR1 is SGHVS and CDR2 is FNYEAQ in the germline V gene. V lost 1 base to trimming and J lost 5 bases, with 17 bases between them. The full variable domain, with the rest looked up from reference TRBV7-6 and TRBJ2-5, is GAGVSQSPRYKVTKRGQDVALRCDPISGHVSLYWYRQALGQGPEFLTYFNYEAQQDKSGLPNDRFSAERPEGSISTLTIQRTEQRDSAMYRCASSLVGGIAGETQYFGPGTRLLVL.

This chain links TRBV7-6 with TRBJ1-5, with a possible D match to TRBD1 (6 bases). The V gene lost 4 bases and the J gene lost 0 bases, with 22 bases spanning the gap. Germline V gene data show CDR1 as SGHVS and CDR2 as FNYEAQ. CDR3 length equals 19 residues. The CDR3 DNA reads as TGTGCCAGCAGCTCCAGGGGTAGGGGGGGCTTATATAGCAATCAGCCCCAGCATTTT. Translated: CASSSRGRGGLYSNQPQHF. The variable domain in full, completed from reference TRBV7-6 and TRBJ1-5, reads GAGVSQSPRYKVTKRGQDVALRCDPISGHVSLYWYRQALGQGPEFLTYFNYEAQQDKSGLPNDRFSAERPEGSISTLTIQRTEQRDSAMYRCASSSRGRGGLYSNQPQHFGDGTRLSIL.

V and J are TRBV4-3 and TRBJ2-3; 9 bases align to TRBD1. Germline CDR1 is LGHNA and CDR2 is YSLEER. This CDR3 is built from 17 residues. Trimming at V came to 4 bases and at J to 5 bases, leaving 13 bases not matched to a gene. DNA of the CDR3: TGCGCCAGCAGCCTTTCCCCACAGGGGGCCATGGGAGATACGCAGTATTTT. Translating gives CASSLSPQGAMGDTQYF.

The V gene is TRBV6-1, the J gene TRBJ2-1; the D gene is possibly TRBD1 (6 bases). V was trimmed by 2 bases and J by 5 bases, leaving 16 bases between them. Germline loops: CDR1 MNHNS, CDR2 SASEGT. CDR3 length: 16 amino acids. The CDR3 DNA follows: TGTGCCAGCAGTGAAATCCCCTGGACAGATAACAATGAGCAGTTCTTC. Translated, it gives CASSEIPWTDNNEQFF.

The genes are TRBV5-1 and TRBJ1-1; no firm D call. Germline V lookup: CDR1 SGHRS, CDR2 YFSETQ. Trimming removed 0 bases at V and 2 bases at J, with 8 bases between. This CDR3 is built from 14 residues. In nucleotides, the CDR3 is TGCGCCAGCAGCTTGGAAGGCGGTAACACTGAAGCTTTCTTT. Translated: CASSLEGGNTEAFF. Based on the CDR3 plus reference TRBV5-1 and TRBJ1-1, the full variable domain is KAGVTQTPRYLIKTRGQQVTLSCSPISGHRSVSWYQQTPGQGLQFLFEYFSETQRNKGNFPGRFSGRQFSNSRSEMNVSTLELGDSALYLCASSLEGGNTEAFFGQGTRLTVV.

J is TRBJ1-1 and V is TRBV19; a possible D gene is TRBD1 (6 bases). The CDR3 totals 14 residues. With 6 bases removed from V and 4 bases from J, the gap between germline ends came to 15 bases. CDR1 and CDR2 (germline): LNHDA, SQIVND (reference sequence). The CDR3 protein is CASRPTGRGTEAFF. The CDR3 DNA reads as TGTGCCAGTAGGCCGACAGGCCGTGGCACTGAAGCTTTCTTT.

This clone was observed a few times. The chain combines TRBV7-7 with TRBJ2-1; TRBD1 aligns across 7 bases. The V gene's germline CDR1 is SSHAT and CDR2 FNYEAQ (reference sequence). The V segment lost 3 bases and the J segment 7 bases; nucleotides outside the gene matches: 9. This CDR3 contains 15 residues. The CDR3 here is CASSLKPGQSNEQFF. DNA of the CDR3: TGTGCCAGCAGCTTGAAACCGGGACAGTCGAATGAGCAGTTCTTC.

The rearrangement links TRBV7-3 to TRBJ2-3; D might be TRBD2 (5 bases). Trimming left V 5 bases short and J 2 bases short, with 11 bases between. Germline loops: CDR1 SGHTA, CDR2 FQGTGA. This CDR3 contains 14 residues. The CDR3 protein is CASSPERSTDTQYF. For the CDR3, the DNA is TGTGCCAGCAGCCCCGAGCGGTCCACAGATACGCAGTATTTT. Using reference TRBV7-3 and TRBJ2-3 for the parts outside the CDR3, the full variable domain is GAGVSQTPSNKVTEKGKYVELRCDPISGHTALYWYRQSLGQGPEFLIYFQGTGAADDSGLPNDRFFAVRPEGSVSTLKIQRTERGDSAVYLCASSPERSTDTQYFGPGTRLTVL.

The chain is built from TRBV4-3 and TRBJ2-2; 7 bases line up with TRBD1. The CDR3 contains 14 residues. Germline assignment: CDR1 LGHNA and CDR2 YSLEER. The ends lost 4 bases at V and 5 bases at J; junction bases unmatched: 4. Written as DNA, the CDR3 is TGCGCCAGCAGCCCACAGGGGTCGACCGGGGAGCTGTTTTTT. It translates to CASSPQGSTGELFF.

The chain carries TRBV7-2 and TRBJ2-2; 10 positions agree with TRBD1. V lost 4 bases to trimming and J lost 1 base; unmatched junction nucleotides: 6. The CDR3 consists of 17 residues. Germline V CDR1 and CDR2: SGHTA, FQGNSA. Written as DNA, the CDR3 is TGTGCCAGCAGCTACTCCGGGACAGGGGTGAACACCGGGGAGCTGTTTTTT. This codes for CASSYSGTGVNTGELFF.

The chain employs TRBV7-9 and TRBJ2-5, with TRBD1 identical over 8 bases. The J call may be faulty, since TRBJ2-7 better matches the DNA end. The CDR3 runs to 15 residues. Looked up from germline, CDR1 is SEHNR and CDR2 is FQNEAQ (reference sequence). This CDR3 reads CASSSDRDRTYEQYF. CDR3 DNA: TGTGCCAGCAGCTCCGACCGGGACAGGACCTACGAGCAGTACTTC.

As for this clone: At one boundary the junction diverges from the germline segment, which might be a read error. CDR3 loop: CSSSLGQGAF. The CDR3 DNA follows: TGTTCCAGCAGCTTAGGACAGGGTGCCTTC. The chain links TRBV7-9 to TRBJ1-2, with 8 bases lining up with TRBD1. The CDR3 is made up of 10 amino acids. Germline values: CDR1 SEHNR, CDR2 FQNEAQ (reference sequence).

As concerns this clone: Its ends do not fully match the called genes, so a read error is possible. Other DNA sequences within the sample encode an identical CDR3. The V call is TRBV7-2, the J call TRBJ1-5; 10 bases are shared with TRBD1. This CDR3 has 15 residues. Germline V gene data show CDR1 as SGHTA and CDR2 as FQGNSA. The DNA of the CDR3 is TGTGCCAGCAGCCTAGCCGGGACAGGGGATCAGCCTCAGCATTTT. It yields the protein CASSLAGTGDQPQHF.

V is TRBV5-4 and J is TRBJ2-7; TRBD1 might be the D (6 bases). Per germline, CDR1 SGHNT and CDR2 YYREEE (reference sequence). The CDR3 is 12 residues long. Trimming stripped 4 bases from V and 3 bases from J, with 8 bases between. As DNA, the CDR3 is TGTGCCAGCAGCCAGGACAGCTACGAGCAGTACGTC. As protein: CASSQDSYEQYV.

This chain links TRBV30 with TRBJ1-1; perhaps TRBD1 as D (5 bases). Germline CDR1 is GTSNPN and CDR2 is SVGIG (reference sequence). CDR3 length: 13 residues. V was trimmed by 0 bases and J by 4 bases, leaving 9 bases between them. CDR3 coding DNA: TGTGCCTGGAGTGTACTACAGGCCACTGAAGCTTTCTTT. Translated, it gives CAWSVLQATEAFF.

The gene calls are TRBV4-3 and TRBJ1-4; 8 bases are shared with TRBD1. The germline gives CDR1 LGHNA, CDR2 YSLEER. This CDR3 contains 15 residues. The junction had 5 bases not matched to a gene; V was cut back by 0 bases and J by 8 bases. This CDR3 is CASSQDRTGTEKLFF. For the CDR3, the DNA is TGCGCCAGCAGCCAAGATAGGACAGGGACCGAAAAACTGTTTTTT.

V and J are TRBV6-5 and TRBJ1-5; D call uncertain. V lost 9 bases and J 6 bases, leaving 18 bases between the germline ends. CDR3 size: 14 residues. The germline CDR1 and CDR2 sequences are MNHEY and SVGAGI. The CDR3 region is CASATDERGQPQHF. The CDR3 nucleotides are TGTGCCAGTGCCACTGACGAGAGAGGTCAGCCCCAGCATTTT.